A selection of T cell receptor beta chains follows, all from one sample in a study of Ad26.COV2.S vaccination and SARS-CoV-2 variants. Method: immunoSEQ multiplex PCR; TCRdb's copy keeps in-frame clones and lacks some. The sample lists about 420,000 clones; around 89% were seen once. Sequenced here: peripheral blood, sampled in a trial of Ad26.COV2.S vaccine versus placebo. The receptors derive from a person between 18 and 65 years old who received the Ad26.COV2.S COVID-19 vaccine or a placebo. Both conserved end residues are trimmed from each CDR3. The D gene is left open where the match is weak.

j_gene	v_gene	d_gene	CDR3aa
TRBJ2-5	TRBV5-8	-	ASSFAGTTQETQY
TRBJ1-3	TRBV4-3	-	ASSQDLRPRAGNTIY
TRBJ2-3	TRBV5-5	TRBD2	ASSSSGGSTDTQY
TRBJ2-3	TRBV11-2	-	ASSSQRGASTDTQY
TRBJ1-2	TRBV4-3	-	ASSQELNYGYT
TRBJ2-3	TRBV6-2/TRBV6-3	TRBD2	ASSYGSSGGRTDTQY
TRBJ1-4	TRBV14	TRBD1	ASSQATGGEGGMF
TRBJ1-1	TRBV19	-	ASSIVTEAF
TRBJ2-3	TRBV18	TRBD2	ASSTSGGSDTQY
TRBJ1-1	TRBV19	-	ASSAGGYTEAF
TRBJ2-7	TRBV30	-	AWSVQRDQY
TRBJ2-1	TRBV6-2/TRBV6-3	-	ASSYSRLVNEQF
TRBJ2-5	TRBV11-2	-	ASSLERGLETQY
TRBJ2-1	TRBV10-3	-	AICAGTRDGNEQF
TRBJ2-3	TRBV2	-	ASSEGIASDTQY
TRBJ1-5	TRBV30	TRBD1	AWSVRRDFWGTGGSNQPQH
TRBJ1-4	TRBV7-2	-	ASSLDAGPNEKLF
TRBJ2-7	TRBV7-9	TRBD1	ASSPGTEVVEQY
TRBJ2-7	TRBV25-1	-	ASSPSVVNEQY
TRBJ2-7	TRBV20-1	-	SASFGLPYEQY
TRBJ2-3	TRBV10-3	-	AISGYRGKGTDTQY
TRBJ2-7	TRBV7-2	TRBD1	ASSLGDSTYEQY
TRBJ2-1	TRBV5-1	TRBD1	ASSWGQYGGNEQF
TRBJ2-5	TRBV4-2	-	ASSQVARGEETQY
TRBJ2-1	TRBV7-6	-	ASSLSWLNEQF